The clone carrying this TCR beta chain was picked up a small number of times. Its antigen is as yet unknown. It was 5'RACE with constant-segment primers that produced the TCR alpha and TCR beta cDNA libraries, which carried sample barcodes and UMIs. TCRdb re-derived calls from the 5' RACE reads in MiXCR, one entry per CDR3 protein. The sample includes about 350,000 distinct CDR3 sequences, roughly 13% of them seen just once. This CDR3 spans 16 amino acids. Germline V gives CDR1 DFQATT, CDR2 SNEGSKA (reference sequence). V shed 0 bases and J 7 bases; nucleotides not matched to a gene: 10. This specimen belongs to a study of T-cell memory formation after mild COVID-19. Findings and limits, study-wide: For contracting clones, CD4+ ones sat mainly in CM and EM, CD8+ in EMRA. Detection of some responders pre-infection suggested pre-existing cross-reactive memory T cells participated.

The chain links TRBV20-1 to TRBJ1-4, with 8 bases matching TRBD1. This clonotype originated in a man younger than 35 who had mild COVID-19 (a few samples of this study predate the infection). Cell type and time point are not known. Sequencing input: PBMCs or a T cell subset sorted from them (not recorded which). CDR3 DNA: TGCAGTGCTAGAGAGTCTTTCAGGGGGCGCATTGAAAAACTGTTTTTT. Translated, it gives CSARESFRGRIEKLFF.